The rows below give T cell receptor beta chains drawn from one sample of a study of blood T cells in healthy people across ages. One entry per CDR3 protein, called by TCRdb with MiXCR from the 5' RACE reads. The sample contains about 930,000 distinct CDR3 sequences, under 35% of which appear only once. These records were also assigned to another study, of T cells of mothers and their children.

Sequences were obtained from blood. Source of these receptors: a woman aged 40 to 49 in good health. The CDR3 runs from the conserved cysteine through the conserved F or W. D genes are given only for firm matches. The listing skips clone size in some rows; elsewhere it reads once, few, many or a size class.

few	TRBD2	TRBV6-5	TRBJ2-2	TGTGCCAGCAGTTCGCCGGGACTAGCGGGGGGCGGGAACACCGGGGAGCTGTTTTTT	CASSSPGLAGGGNTGELFF
many	NA	TRBV5-1	TRBJ1-2	TGCGCCAGCAGCTCCGGACACGTTACTCTAGACTATGGCTACACCTTC	CASSSGHVTLDYGYTF
NA	NA	TRBV7-2	TRBJ1-4	TGTGCCGGCAGCCCCGGGGGTCGGGAAAAACTGTTTTTT	CAGSPGGREKLFF
NA	NA	TRBV2	TRBJ2-7	TGTGCCAGCAGTTCGGTGGCTATCGAGCAGTACTTC	CASSSVAIEQYF
few	NA	TRBV4-1	TRBJ1-2	TGCGCCAGCAGCCAAGACAGAAAAAAGAACTATGGCTACACCTTC	CASSQDRKKNYGYTF
few	NA	TRBV28	TRBJ1-2	TGTGCCAGCAGTTTGTCCGACGCGGGAGGCTACACCTTC	CASSLSDAGGYTF
few	TRBD1	TRBV7-2	TRBJ2-3	TGTGCCAGCAGCCCAAATGCAGGGGGTGAGACAGATACGCAGTATTTT	CASSPNAGGETDTQYF
once	NA	TRBV7-9	TRBJ2-7	TGTGCCAGCAGCTCCCGGATGTCCGACGAGCAGTACTTC	CASSSRMSDEQYF
many	NA	TRBV27	TRBJ2-7	TGTGCCAGCAGCCCGCCCGGGTCTGGAGAGCAGTACTTC	CASSPPGSGEQYF
many	TRBD2	TRBV4-3	TRBJ2-1	TGCGCCAGCAGCCAAGGTGGGGGGGACAATGAGCAGTTCTTC	CASSQGGGDNEQFF
few	NA	TRBV9	TRBJ2-7	TGTGCCAGCGGACCCGGGGGCCACGAGCAGTACTTC	CASGPGGHEQYF
few	NA	TRBV20-1	TRBJ1-1	TGCAGTGCCGAAGGGGGAAACACTGAAGCTTTCTTT	CSAEGGNTEAFF
many	NA	TRBV13	TRBJ2-7	TGTGCCAGCAGCTTTGACAGTAAATCCTACGAGCAGTACTTC	CASSFDSKSYEQYF
many	TRBD1	TRBV28	TRBJ1-6	TGTGCCAGCAGGGACAAGGGGGCAGGGGGCGCGAATTCACCCCTCCACTTT	CASRDKGAGGANSPLHF
few	NA	TRBV15	TRBJ1-1	TGTGCCACCAGCAGAGATCTGGCACCAAGGGGGATGAACACTGAAGCTTTCTTT	CATSRDLAPRGMNTEAFF
many	NA	TRBV7-7	TRBJ2-5	TGTGCTAGCAGCTTGGGCCATGGGGAGACCCAGTACTTC	CASSLGHGETQYF
NA	TRBD2	TRBV12-3/TRBV12-4	TRBJ2-1	TGTGCCAGCCGAATAGCGGGGCCCTCCTACAATGAGCAGTTCTTC	CASRIAGPSYNEQFF
NA	TRBD1	TRBV30	TRBJ2-7	TGTGCCTCGGGACAGAACTACGAGCAGTACTTC	CASGQNYEQYF
many	NA	TRBV27	TRBJ2-7	TGTGCCAGCAGTTTTGATCCGGGATTACACTACGAGCAGTACTTC	CASSFDPGLHYEQYF
few	TRBD1	TRBV11-2	TRBJ2-1	TGTGCCAGCAGCCTTTTACAGGGGGCCGGCTACAATGAGCAGTTCTTC	CASSLLQGAGYNEQFF
NA	NA	TRBV5-5	TRBJ1-1	TGTGCCAGCAGCTTGCAGGGATGGAACACTGAAGCTTTCTTT	CASSLQGWNTEAFF
NA	NA	TRBV6-4	TRBJ2-1	TGTGCCGGCAGTGTGAGCGAGTACAATGAGCAGTTCTTT	CAGSVSEYNEQFF
NA	NA	TRBV7-2	TRBJ1-2	TGTGCCAACAGCCCTGACAGGCAGTATGGCTACACCTTC	CANSPDRQYGYTF
NA	NA	TRBV5-1	TRBJ2-3	TGCGCCAGCAGCTGGGAGTCCAATGGTGCAGATACGCAGTATTTT	CASSWESNGADTQYF
NA	TRBD1	TRBV3-1	TRBJ2-2	TGTGCCAGCAGCCATCGTACAGGGGGGTCCGGGGAGCTGTTTTTT	CASSHRTGGSGELFF
few	TRBD1	TRBV7-3	TRBJ2-3	TGTGCCAGCAGCTCTAGACCGGGACAGAGCACAGATACGCAGTATTTT	CASSSRPGQSTDTQYF
many	TRBD1	TRBV12-3/TRBV12-4	TRBJ2-5	TGTGCCAGCAGCCGGGACAGCAGGCTTGAGACCCAGTACTTC	CASSRDSRLETQYF
NA	TRBD1	TRBV7-9	TRBJ2-7	TGTGCCAGCAGCTTTAGGACAGGGGTCACCTACGAGCAGTACTTC	CASSFRTGVTYEQYF
NA	TRBD1	TRBV24-1	TRBJ1-2	TGTGCCACCAGTGAAGGGGGCGGCTACACCTTC	CATSEGGGYTF
few	NA	TRBV28	TRBJ1-2	TGTGCCAGCAGTTCCGCAAGGACGGGGATGCGAGGCTACACCTTC	CASSSARTGMRGYTF
NA	NA	TRBV21-1	TRBJ1-1	TGTGCCAGCACCCGGACGGTACCAAACACTGAAGCTTTCTTT	CASTRTVPNTEAFF
NA	TRBD2	TRBV6-6	TRBJ2-3	TGTGCCAGCAGTTACAGGACTAGCGGGGGGGATACGCAGTATTTT	CASSYRTSGGDTQYF
many	NA	TRBV6-1	TRBJ2-1	TGTGCCAGCAGTGGAGCGAAGGATTACAATTCCGAGCAGTTCTTC	CASSGAKDYNSEQFF